A selection of T cell receptor beta chains follows, all from one sample in a study of cytomegalovirus exposure and HLA in healthy donors. TCRdb's copy holds only in-frame clones and misses some; the assay was immunoSEQ multiplex PCR. This table has some 97,000 clones, around 80% appearing once. Source material: PBMCs. Receptor source: a male donor in good health and CMV-seropositive. Both conserved end residues are part of each CDR3. The D gene is left open where the match is weak. Clone size is shown for a subset of rows, as once, few, many or a class of expanded clone.

j_call | d_call | v_call | clone_size | cdr3_aa | cdr3_nt
TRBJ1-6 | . | TRBV14 | . | CASSPNRASPLHF | TGTGCCAGCAGCCCCAACAGGGCCTCACCCCTCCACTTT
TRBJ1-6 | . | TRBV5-4 | . | CASGPSGPNSPLHF | TGTGCCAGCGGCCCCTCAGGGCCTAATTCACCCCTCCACTTT
TRBJ1-2 | TRBD1 | TRBV4-3 | . | CASSQPGQGIYGYTF | TGCGCCAGCAGCCAACCGGGACAGGGGATCTATGGCTACACCTTC
TRBJ2-5 | TRBD2 | TRBV6-6 | few | CASTKLAGTQETQYF | TGTGCCAGCACCAAACTAGCGGGGACCCAAGAGACCCAGTACTTC
TRBJ2-1 | . | TRBV4-2 | . | CASSQPSDYEQFF | TGTGCCAGCAGCCAACCGTCAGACTATGAGCAGTTCTTC
TRBJ1-2 | . | TRBV6-5 | . | CASSYSDPTLFYGYTF | TGTGCCAGCAGTTACTCTGATCCGACACTGTTCTATGGCTACACCTTC
TRBJ2-2 | TRBD2 | TRBV4-1 | . | CASSQILAGTGELFF | TGCGCCAGCAGCCAAATACTAGCGGGAACCGGGGAGCTGTTTTTT
TRBJ2-3 | TRBD2 | TRBV6-4 | few | CASSDSSGGASTDTQYF | TGTGCCAGCAGTGACTCTAGCGGGGGGGCTAGCACAGATACGCAGTATTTT
TRBJ2-1 | TRBD2 | TRBV7-9 | . | CASSSIAGGAYNEQFF | TGTGCCAGCAGCTCAATAGCGGGGGGAGCCTACAATGAGCAGTTCTTC
TRBJ1-6 | TRBD1 | TRBV4-1 | once | CASSQVGDSRKSPLHF | TGCGCCAGCAGCCAAGTCGGGGACAGCCGTAAGTCACCCCTCCACTTT
TRBJ1-1 | . | TRBV7-8 | few | CASSLDLRTEAFF | TGTGCCAGCAGCTTGGATCTGAGGACTGAAGCTTTCTTT
TRBJ1-1 | . | TRBV19 | . | CASSMSGYEAFF | TGTGCCAGTAGTATGTCGGGGTATGAAGCTTTCTTT
TRBJ1-2 | . | TRBV30 | . | CAWSVAQGRGYTF | TGTGCCTGGAGTGTTGCTCAGGGTCGTGGCTACACCTTC
TRBJ2-7 | TRBD1 | TRBV7-2 | . | CASSSGQRTDEQYF | TGTGCCAGCAGCTCGGGACAGAGGACGGATGAGCAGTACTTC
TRBJ2-3 | . | TRBV6-1 | . | CASIQGGSGSDTQYF | TGTGCCAGCATCCAGGGGGGTTCTGGATCAGATACGCAGTATTTT
TRBJ2-2 | . | TRBV9 | . | CASSATGTGELFF | TGTGCCAGCAGCGCGACAGGAACCGGGGAGCTGTTTTTT
TRBJ1-5 | TRBD1 | TRBV19 | . | CASKGTGSGNQPQHF | TGTGCCAGTAAGGGGACAGGTAGTGGCAATCAGCCCCAGCATTTT
TRBJ2-7 | TRBD2 | TRBV5-1 | . | CASSPSGGQLYEQYF | TGCGCCAGCAGCCCGAGCGGGGGGCAACTGTACGAGCAGTACTTC
TRBJ1-5 | TRBD1 | TRBV6-1 | . | CASSEASEGGKPQHF | TGTGCCAGCAGTGAAGCTTCAGAAGGGGGCAAGCCCCAGCATTTT
TRBJ2-7 | TRBD1 | TRBV7-9 | few | CASSYRGVEQYF | TGTGCCAGCAGCTACAGGGGGGTAGAGCAGTACTTC
TRBJ2-1 | TRBD2 | TRBV28 | . | CASRAGGWSDEQFF | TGTGCCAGCCGGGCGGGGGGGTGGTCGGATGAGCAGTTCTTC
TRBJ1-1 | . | TRBV2 | . | CASTGYMNTEAFF | TGTGCCAGCACGGGATACATGAACACTGAAGCTTTCTTT
TRBJ1-6 | . | TRBV7-8 | once | CASSAQGGSYNSPLHF | TGTGCCAGCAGCGCTCAGGGAGGCTCCTATAATTCACCCCTCCACTTT
TRBJ2-1 | TRBD1 | TRBV6-5 | . | CASSQDRESEQFF | TGTGCCAGCAGCCAAGACAGGGAAAGTGAGCAGTTCTTC
TRBJ1-1 | . | TRBV6-6 | . | CASSYMTGEAFF | TGTGCCAGCAGTTATATGACAGGCGAAGCTTTCTTT
TRBJ2-5 | TRBD1 | TRBV9 | . | CASSQFPGQLQETQYF | TGTGCCAGCAGCCAGTTCCCGGGACAGCTCCAAGAGACCCAGTACTTC